Listed here are 27 T cell receptor beta chains from one sample, sequenced in a study of CD8 T cells in Susac syndrome. Reverse transcription of about 0.45 to 1 ug RNA was performed with random hexamers. TCRdb re-called the immunoSEQ multiplex PCR reads through MiXCR, storing one row per CDR3 protein. This sample yields around 230,000 distinct CDR3 sequences, of which about 96% are seen a single time; approximately 0.1% belongs to the top ten. Sequencing used CD4+ T cells from PBMCs. Every receptor here comes from a human donor with Susac syndrome.

J is TRBJ1-1 and V is TRBV7-9; D gene unclear. CDR1 and CDR2 from the germline V gene are SEHNR and FQNEAQ (reference sequence). The CDR3 is made up of 13 amino acids. Trimming took off 3 bases at V and 7 bases at J, with 12 bases between the two ends. CDR3 loop: CASSFDPHFEAFF. CDR3 DNA: TGTGCCAGCAGCTTCGATCCCCACTTTGAAGCTTTCTTT. Based on the CDR3 plus reference TRBV7-9 and TRBJ1-1, the full variable domain is DTGVSQNPRHKITKRGQNVTFRCDPISEHNRLYWYRQTLGQGPEFLTYFQNEAQLEKSRLLSDRFSAERPKGSFSTLEIQRTEQGDSAMYLCASSFDPHFEAFFGQGTRLTVV.

V is TRBV12-3 or TRBV12-4 and J is TRBJ1-1; 9 bases align to TRBD1. After removal of 0 bases from V and 1 base from J, the junction contained 6 bases not matched to a gene. This CDR3 contains 17 residues. The CDR3 sequence is CASSLAGTGNRNTEAFF. The CDR3 DNA is TGTGCCAGCAGTTTAGCCGGGACAGGGAATCGGAACACTGAAGCTTTCTTT.

V is TRBV30 and J is TRBJ2-3; the match to TRBD2 covers 11 bases. J was trimmed by 2 bases and V by 2 bases; bases with no gene match: 3. CDR3 size: 15 residues. Per germline, CDR1 GTSNPN and CDR2 SVGIG (reference sequence). CDR3 DNA sequence: TGTGCCTGGAGTCCTAGCGGGAGGCCCACAGATACGCAGTATTTT. Protein product: CAWSPSGRPTDTQYF. The full variable domain, rest sourced from reference TRBV30 and TRBJ2-3, is SQTIHQWPATLVQPVGSPLSLECTVEGTSNPNLYWYRQAAGRGLQLLFYSVGIGQISSEVPQNLSASRPQDRQFILSSKKLLLSDSGFYLCAWSPSGRPTDTQYFGPGTRLTVL.

The V call is TRBV29-1, the J call TRBJ2-2; D gene unclear. The CDR3 covers 13 residues. The germline V and J ends were trimmed by 6 bases and 0 bases, with 8 bases remaining between them. The germline gives CDR1 SQVTM, CDR2 ANQGSEA. CDR3 amino acids: CSVQATNTGELFF. Written as DNA, the CDR3 is TGCAGCGTCCAGGCCACGAACACCGGGGAGCTGTTTTTT.

V usage is TRBV27 and J usage is TRBJ2-7, with a possible D match to TRBD1 (6 bases). Trimming cost V 6 bases and J 3 bases, with 15 bases left between them. CDR1 is MNHEY, CDR2 SMNVEV, per germline (reference sequence). The CDR3 is 14 residues long. The CDR3 region is CASRPPGHIYEQYF. CDR3 bases: TGTGCCAGCAGGCCCCCGGGACATATCTACGAGCAGTACTTC.

CDR3 sequence: CSAVLAGVRETQYF. The CDR3 nucleotides read TGCAGTGCTGTACTAGCGGGAGTTCGAGAGACCCAGTACTTC. The V gene is TRBV20-1, the J gene TRBJ2-5; 11 bases line up with TRBD2. Trimming at V came to 5 bases and at J to 4 bases, leaving 6 bases not matched to a gene. This CDR3 comprises 14 residues. CDR1 and CDR2 from the germline V gene are DFQATT and SNEGSKA (reference sequence).

The chain joins TRBV2 to TRBJ2-1, with 13 nucleotides matching TRBD2. Germline V gene data show CDR1 as SNHLY and CDR2 as FYNNEI. The CDR3 runs to 15 residues. V was pared by 6 bases and J by 9 bases, with 8 bases of the junction left unmatched. The chain's CDR3 is CASSPGLAGDPEQFF. CDR3 nucleotide sequence: TGTGCCAGCAGCCCCGGACTAGCGGGAGACCCTGAGCAGTTCTTC.

The rearrangement links TRBV11-2 to TRBJ1-5; 11 bases agree with TRBD1. Per germline, CDR1 SGHAT and CDR2 FQNNGV. The ends lost 1 base at V and 0 bases at J; junction bases unmatched: 14. The CDR3 length is 21 residues. CDR3 nucleotide sequence: TGTGCCAGCAGCTTAGTCGGTAGGACAGGGGGCATCCGTGATAGCAATCAGCCCCAGCATTTT. It yields the protein CASSLVGRTGGIRDSNQPQHF.

The J gene is TRBJ1-2, the V gene TRBV24-1; tentative D call: TRBD1 (5 bases). The CDR3 runs 14 residues. Germline loops: CDR1 KGHDR, CDR2 SFDVKD. Trimming took off 3 bases at V and 3 bases at J, with 10 bases between the two ends. The CDR3 bases are TGTGCCACCAGTGATAGCCAGGGTGACTATGGCTACACCTTC. Its protein product is CATSDSQGDYGYTF.

V gene TRBV25-1 combines with J gene TRBJ1-1; TRBD1 is a possible D gene (6 bases). This CDR3 comprises 17 residues. V was pared by 0 bases and J by 0 bases, with 14 bases between. Germline CDR1 MGHDK, CDR2 SYGVNS. The DNA of the CDR3 is TGTGCCAGCAGTGAATACACAGGGCCTAAAATGAACACTGAAGCTTTCTTT. Amino acid sequence: CASSEYTGPKMNTEAFF.

The genes are TRBV20-1 and TRBJ2-6; tentative D call: TRBD2 (6 bases). CDR1 DFQATT and CDR2 SNEGSKA come from the germline V gene (reference sequence). The CDR3 is made up of 14 amino acids. V was clipped by 5 bases and J by 6 bases, with 14 bases between them. The CDR3 DNA sequence: TGCAGTGCTTTGCAACCGGGGGAGGCCAACGTCCTGACTTTC. Translated: CSALQPGEANVLTF.

This clonotype was counted once. The rearrangement uses TRBV29-1 and TRBJ1-1; 10 bases are a match to TRBD1. The CDR3 runs to 12 residues. Germline loops: CDR1 SQVTM, CDR2 ANQGSEA. Trimming cost V 4 bases and J 7 bases; bases outside gene matches: 3. The CDR3 spells CSVAGQGNEAFF. The CDR3 DNA follows: TGCAGCGTTGCGGGACAGGGGAATGAAGCTTTCTTT.

V is TRBV20-1 and J is TRBJ2-7, with TRBD2 identical over 7 bases. The trim removed 5 bases at V and 3 bases at J, leaving 4 bases unmatched. Germline V lookup: CDR1 DFQATT, CDR2 SNEGSKA (reference sequence). The CDR3 has 12 amino acids. CDR3 bases: TGCAGTGCTGGTCTAGCGGACTACGAGCAGTACTTC. The encoded protein is CSAGLADYEQYF.

The rearrangement links TRBV12-5 to TRBJ1-1; D is uncertain. CDR3 size: 13 residues. CDR1 and CDR2 from the germline V gene are LGHNT and FRNRAP. V was clipped by 2 bases and J by 0 bases, with 4 bases between them. CDR3 protein: CASGLNMNTEAFF. CDR3 sequence (DNA): TGTGCTAGTGGTTTGAATATGAACACTGAAGCTTTCTTT.

The chain has TRBV20-1 and TRBJ2-7; 13 bases fit TRBD2. Germline loops: CDR1 DFQATT, CDR2 SNEGSKA (reference sequence). CDR3 length: 14 residues. The ends lost 6 bases at V and 3 bases at J; junction bases unmatched: 5. The CDR3 loop is CSATRTSGSYEQYF. CDR3 in DNA: TGCAGTGCGACTCGGACTAGCGGGAGCTACGAGCAGTACTTC.

The chain carries TRBV20-1 and TRBJ1-1; the match to TRBD1 covers 7 bases. V shed 3 bases, J shed 2 bases, and the junction held 6 bases outside the gene matches. The CDR3 contains 14 residues. Germline CDR1 is DFQATT and CDR2 is SNEGSKA (reference sequence). CDR3 bases: TGCAGTGCTAGCGAAGGGACAGCTAACACTGAAGCTTTCTTT. Its translation: CSASEGTANTEAFF.

V and J are TRBV19 and TRBJ1-1; 7 nucleotides line up with TRBD1. CDR1 is LNHDA and CDR2 is SQIVND in the germline V gene (reference sequence). This CDR3 spans 13 amino acids. The V segment lost 2 bases and the J segment 5 bases; nucleotides outside the gene matches: 2. The CDR3 loop is CASSITGETEAFF. CDR3 sequence (DNA): TGTGCCAGTAGTATAACAGGGGAAACTGAAGCTTTCTTT.

CDR3 DNA: TGCAGTGCTAGAGCTCTTATTGTGGTGTCCAGCGAAAAACTGTTTTTT. The encoded protein is CSARALIVVSSEKLFF. V gene TRBV20-1 combines with J gene TRBJ1-4, with D uncertain. This CDR3 has 16 amino acids. The germline V gene encodes CDR1 DFQATT and CDR2 SNEGSKA (reference sequence). Between the trimmed V and J ends, which lost 1 base and 8 bases, there was a span of 20 bases.

This rearrangement joins TRBV27 to TRBJ1-1, with a weak D call TRBD1 (6 bases). Between the trimmed V and J ends, which lost 5 bases and 2 bases, there was a span of 15 bases. There are 15 residues in the CDR3. Germline CDR1 reads MNHEY; CDR2 reads SMNVEV (reference sequence). The CDR3 bases are TGTGCCAGCAGTACAATCAGGGGACTTAACACTGAAGCTTTCTTT. This translates into CASSTIRGLNTEAFF.

This clonotype appeared once. This chain joins TRBV25-1 and TRBJ2-5, with D unresolved. The CDR3 spans 10 residues. The germline gives CDR1 MGHDK, CDR2 SYGVNS. Trimming left V 7 bases short and J 5 bases short, with 5 bases between. The DNA of the CDR3 is TGTGCCAGCAACGTCGAGACCCAGTACTTC. This gives the protein CASNVETQYF.

The chain couples TRBV20-1 to TRBJ2-4; possible D gene TRBD1, 6 bases. CDR3 length: 13 amino acids. Looked up from germline, CDR1 is DFQATT and CDR2 is SNEGSKA (reference sequence). The V gene lost 0 bases and the J gene lost 8 bases, with 11 bases spanning the gap. The CDR3 coding sequence is TGCAGTGCTAGAGATCCAGGGGCGGACATTCAGTACTTC. It codes for CSARDPGADIQYF.

The genes are TRBV29-1 and TRBJ2-4; TRBD2 aligns across 9 bases. The CDR3 runs 12 residues. With V trimmed by 4 bases and J by 6 bases, 1 base remained unmatched. Germline CDR1 and CDR2: SQVTM and ANQGSEA. The CDR3 region is CSVGGGGNIQYF. The CDR3 nucleotides are TGCAGCGTTGGCGGGGGGGGAAACATTCAGTACTTC.

This clonotype was counted once. This chain connects TRBV12-3 or TRBV12-4 to TRBJ2-2; 10 bases fit TRBD2. V lost 4 bases to trimming and J lost 1 base; unmatched junction nucleotides: 0. The CDR3 is 15 residues long. The CDR3 sequence is CASSWTSGNTGELFF. The CDR3 nucleotides are TGTGCCAGCAGTTGGACTAGCGGGAACACCGGGGAGCTGTTTTTT.

The rearrangement links TRBV29-1 to TRBJ2-5, with D perhaps matching TRBD1 or TRBD2 (5 bases each). V gave up 7 bases and J gave up 2 bases, with 20 bases separating them. Germline V gene lookup returns CDR1 SQVTM and CDR2 ANQGSEA. The length of the CDR3 is 15 residues. The CDR3 spells CSGGEGFPAQETQYF. The CDR3 nucleotides read TGCAGCGGGGGTGAGGGGTTCCCGGCGCAAGAGACCCAGTACTTC.

J is TRBJ2-3 and V is TRBV2; D is uncertain. The CDR3 has 15 amino acids. Trimming pared 7 bases from V and 1 base from J, leaving 15 bases between. From germline, CDR1 is SNHLY and CDR2 FYNNEI. The CDR3 nucleotides read TGTGCCAGCACCGGAGTGGGCTTGGGCACAGATACGCAGTATTTT. This encodes CASTGVGLGTDTQYF.

As DNA, the CDR3 is TGTGCCAGCAGCTTAGGACTCCCTGAAAATGAAAAACTGTTTTTT. It encodes CASSLGLPENEKLFF. The J gene is TRBJ1-4, the V gene TRBV7-2; no clear D gene. The germline V and J ends were trimmed by 1 base and 5 bases, with 11 bases remaining between them. Looked up from germline, CDR1 is SGHTA and CDR2 is FQGNSA. There are 15 residues in the CDR3.

This chain joins TRBV15 and TRBJ2-1, with D possibly being TRBD2 (6 bases). The CDR3 loop spans 16 amino acids. The germline CDR1 and CDR2 sequences are LNHNV and YYDKDF (reference sequence). With 4 bases removed from V and 3 bases from J, the gap between germline ends came to 16 bases. For the CDR3, the DNA is TGTGCCACCAGCACCTCTAGCGTGCGGGGCTACAATGAGCAGTTCTTC. It codes for CATSTSSVRGYNEQFF.